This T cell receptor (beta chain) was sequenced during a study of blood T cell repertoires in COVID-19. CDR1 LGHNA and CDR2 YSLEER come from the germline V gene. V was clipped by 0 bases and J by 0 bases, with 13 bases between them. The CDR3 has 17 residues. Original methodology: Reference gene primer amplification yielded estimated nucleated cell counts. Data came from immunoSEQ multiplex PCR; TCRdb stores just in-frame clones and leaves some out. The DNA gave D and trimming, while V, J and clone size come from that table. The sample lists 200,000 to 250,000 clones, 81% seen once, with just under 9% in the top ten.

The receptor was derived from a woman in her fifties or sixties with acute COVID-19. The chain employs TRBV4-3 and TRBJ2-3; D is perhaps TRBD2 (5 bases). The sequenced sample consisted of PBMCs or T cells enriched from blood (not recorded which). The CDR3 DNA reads TGCGCCAGCAGCCAAGATCGGACCGGGAAGAGCACAGATACGCAGTATTTT. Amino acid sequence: CASSQDRTGKSTDTQYF.